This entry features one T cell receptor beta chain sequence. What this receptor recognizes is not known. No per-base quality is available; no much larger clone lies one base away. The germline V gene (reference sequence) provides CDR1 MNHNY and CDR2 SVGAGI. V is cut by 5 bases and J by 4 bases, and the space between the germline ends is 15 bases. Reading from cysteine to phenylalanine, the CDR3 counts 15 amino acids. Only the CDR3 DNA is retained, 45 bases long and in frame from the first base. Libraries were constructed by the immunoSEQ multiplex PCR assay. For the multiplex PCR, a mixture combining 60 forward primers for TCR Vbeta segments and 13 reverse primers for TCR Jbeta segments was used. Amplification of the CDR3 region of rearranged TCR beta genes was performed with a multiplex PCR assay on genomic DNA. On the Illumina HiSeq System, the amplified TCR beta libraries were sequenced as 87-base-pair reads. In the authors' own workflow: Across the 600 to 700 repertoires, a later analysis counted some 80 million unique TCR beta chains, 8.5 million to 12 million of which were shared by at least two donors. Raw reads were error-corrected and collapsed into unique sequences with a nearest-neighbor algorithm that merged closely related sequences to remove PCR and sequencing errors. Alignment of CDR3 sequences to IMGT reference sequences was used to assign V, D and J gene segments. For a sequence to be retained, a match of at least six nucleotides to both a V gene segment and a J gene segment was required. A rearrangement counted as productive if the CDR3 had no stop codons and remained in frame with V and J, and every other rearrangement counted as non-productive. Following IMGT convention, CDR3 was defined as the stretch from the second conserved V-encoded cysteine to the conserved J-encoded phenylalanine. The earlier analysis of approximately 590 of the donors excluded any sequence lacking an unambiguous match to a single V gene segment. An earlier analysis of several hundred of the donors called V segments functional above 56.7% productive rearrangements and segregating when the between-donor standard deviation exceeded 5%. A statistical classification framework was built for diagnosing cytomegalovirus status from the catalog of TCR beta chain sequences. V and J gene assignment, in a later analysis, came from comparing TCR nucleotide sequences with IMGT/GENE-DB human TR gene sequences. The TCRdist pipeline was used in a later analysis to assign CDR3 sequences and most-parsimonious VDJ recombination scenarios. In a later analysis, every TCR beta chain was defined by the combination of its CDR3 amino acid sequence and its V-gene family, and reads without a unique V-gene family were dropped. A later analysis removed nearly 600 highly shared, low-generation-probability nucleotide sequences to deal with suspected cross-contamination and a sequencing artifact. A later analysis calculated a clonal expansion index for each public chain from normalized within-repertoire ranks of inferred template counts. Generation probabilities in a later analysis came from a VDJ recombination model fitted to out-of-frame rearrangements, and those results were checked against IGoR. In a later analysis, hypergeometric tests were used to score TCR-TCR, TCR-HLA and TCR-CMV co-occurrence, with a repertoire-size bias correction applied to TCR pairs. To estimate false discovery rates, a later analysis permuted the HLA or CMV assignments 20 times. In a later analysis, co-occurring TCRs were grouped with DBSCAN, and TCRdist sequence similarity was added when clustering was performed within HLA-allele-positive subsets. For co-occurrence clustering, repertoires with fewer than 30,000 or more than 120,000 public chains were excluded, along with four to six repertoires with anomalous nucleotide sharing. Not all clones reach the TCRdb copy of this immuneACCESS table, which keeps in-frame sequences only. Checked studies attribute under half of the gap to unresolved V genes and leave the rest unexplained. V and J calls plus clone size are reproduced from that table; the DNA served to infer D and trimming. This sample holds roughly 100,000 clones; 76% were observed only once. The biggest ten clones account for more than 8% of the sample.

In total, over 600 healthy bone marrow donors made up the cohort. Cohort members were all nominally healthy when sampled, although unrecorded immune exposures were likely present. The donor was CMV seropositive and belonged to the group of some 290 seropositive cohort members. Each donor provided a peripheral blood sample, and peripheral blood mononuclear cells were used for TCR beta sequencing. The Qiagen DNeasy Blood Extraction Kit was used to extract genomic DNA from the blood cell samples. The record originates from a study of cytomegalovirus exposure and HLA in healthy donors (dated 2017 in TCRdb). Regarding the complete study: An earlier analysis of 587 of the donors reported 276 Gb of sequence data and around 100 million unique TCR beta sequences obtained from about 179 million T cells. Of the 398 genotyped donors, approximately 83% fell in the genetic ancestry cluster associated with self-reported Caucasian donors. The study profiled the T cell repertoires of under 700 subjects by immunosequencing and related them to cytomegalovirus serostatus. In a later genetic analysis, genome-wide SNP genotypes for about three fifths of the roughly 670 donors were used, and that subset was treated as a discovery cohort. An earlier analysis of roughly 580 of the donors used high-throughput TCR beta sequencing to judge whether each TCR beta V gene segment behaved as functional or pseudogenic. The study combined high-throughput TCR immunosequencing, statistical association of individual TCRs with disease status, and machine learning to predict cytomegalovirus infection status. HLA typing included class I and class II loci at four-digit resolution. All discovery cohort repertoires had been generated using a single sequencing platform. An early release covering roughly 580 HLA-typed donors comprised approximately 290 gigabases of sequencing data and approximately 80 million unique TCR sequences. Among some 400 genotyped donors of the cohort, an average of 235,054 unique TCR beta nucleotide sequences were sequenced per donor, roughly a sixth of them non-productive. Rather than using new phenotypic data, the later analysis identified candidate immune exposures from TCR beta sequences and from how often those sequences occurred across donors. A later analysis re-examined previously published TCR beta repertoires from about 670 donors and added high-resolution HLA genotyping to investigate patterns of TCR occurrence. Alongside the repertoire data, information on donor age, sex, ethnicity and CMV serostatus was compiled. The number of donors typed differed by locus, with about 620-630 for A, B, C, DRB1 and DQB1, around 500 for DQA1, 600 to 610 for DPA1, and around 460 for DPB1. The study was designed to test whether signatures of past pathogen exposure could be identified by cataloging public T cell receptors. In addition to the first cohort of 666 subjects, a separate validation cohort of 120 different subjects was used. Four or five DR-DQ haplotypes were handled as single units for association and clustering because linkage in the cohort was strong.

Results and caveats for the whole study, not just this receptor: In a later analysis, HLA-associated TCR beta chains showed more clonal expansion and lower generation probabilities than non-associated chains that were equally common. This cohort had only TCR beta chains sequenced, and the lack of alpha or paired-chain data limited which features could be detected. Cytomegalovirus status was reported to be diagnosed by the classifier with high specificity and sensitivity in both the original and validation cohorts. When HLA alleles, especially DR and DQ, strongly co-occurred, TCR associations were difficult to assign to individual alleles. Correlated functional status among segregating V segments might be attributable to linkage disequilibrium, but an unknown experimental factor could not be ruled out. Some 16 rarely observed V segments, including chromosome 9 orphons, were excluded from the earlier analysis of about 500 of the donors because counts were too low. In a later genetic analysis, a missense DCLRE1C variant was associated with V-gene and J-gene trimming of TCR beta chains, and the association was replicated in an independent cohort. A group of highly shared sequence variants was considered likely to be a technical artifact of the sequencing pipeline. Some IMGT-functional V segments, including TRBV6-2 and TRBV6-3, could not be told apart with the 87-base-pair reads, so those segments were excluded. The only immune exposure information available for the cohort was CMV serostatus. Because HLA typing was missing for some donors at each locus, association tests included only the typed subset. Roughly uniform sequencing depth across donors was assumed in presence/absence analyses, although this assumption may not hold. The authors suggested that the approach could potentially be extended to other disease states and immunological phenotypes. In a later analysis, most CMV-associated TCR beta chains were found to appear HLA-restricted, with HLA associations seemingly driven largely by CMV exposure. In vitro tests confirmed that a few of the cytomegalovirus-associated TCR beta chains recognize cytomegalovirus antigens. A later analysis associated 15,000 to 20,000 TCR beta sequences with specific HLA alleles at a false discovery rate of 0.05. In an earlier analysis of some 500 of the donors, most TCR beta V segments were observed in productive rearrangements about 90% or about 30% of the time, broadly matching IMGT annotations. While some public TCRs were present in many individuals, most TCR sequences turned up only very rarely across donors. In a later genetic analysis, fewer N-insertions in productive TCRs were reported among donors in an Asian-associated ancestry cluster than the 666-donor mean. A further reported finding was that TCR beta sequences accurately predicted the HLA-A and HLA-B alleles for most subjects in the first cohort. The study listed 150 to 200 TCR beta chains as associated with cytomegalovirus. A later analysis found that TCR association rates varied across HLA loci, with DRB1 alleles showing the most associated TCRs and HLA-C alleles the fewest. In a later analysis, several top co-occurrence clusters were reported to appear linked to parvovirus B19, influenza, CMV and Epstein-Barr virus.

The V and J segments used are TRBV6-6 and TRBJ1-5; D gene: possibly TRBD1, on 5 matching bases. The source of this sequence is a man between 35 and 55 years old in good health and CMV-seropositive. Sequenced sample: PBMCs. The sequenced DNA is TGTGCCAGCAGTAACAGACAGACTGGGAATCAGCCCCAGCATTTT. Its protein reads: CASSNRQTGNQPQHF.